This passage covers 19 T cell receptor beta chains from one sample sequenced in a study of blood T cell repertoires in COVID-19. Generated by immunoSEQ multiplex PCR, the TCRdb table keeps only in-frame clones and is missing some. The sample lists 290,000 or so clones; roughly 85% were seen once. What was sequenced was PBMCs or T cells enriched from blood (not recorded which). All receptors come from a man aged 40-49 years who had been exposed to COVID-19.

The rearrangement joins TRBV7-2 to TRBJ1-1; D remains unclear. The CDR3 is 14 amino acids. CDR1 is SGHTA and CDR2 is FQGNSA in the germline V gene. The germline V and J ends were trimmed by 5 bases and 3 bases, with 13 bases remaining between them. The CDR3 DNA sequence: TGTGCCAGCAGCGGGAACGGGGTGCACACTGAAGCTTTCTTT. Its translation is CASSGNGVHTEAFF.

The sample holds a few counts of this clone. The gene calls are TRBV30 and TRBJ1-4; D unresolved. The CDR3 loop spans 11 amino acids. V was cut by 2 bases and J by 7 bases, with 5 bases left in between. Germline assignment: CDR1 GTSNPN and CDR2 SVGIG (reference sequence). CDR3 in amino acids: CAWSRGEKLFF. The CDR3 DNA follows: TGTGCCTGGAGTCGCGGTGAAAAACTGTTTTTT.

The chain links TRBV9 to TRBJ1-3; perhaps TRBD1 as D (5 bases). V gave up 0 bases and J gave up 0 bases, with 13 bases separating them. Looked up from germline, CDR1 is SGDLS and CDR2 is YYNGEE. The CDR3 spans 17 residues. The CDR3 region has the DNA TGTGCCAGCAGCGTAGCCCCGGGGGGGATCTCTGGAAACACCATATATTTT. Translation gives CASSVAPGGISGNTIYF.

This CDR3 is CASSQEDRAGANVLTF. The CDR3 nucleotides are TGTGCCAGCAGCCAAGAGGACAGGGCTGGGGCCAACGTCCTGACTTTC. This sequence joins TRBV4-2 and TRBJ2-6; 8 bases are a match to TRBD1. The V segment lost 0 bases and the J segment 2 bases; nucleotides outside the gene matches: 0. The CDR3 runs to 16 residues. CDR1 and CDR2 (germline): LGHNA, YNFKEQ.

The genes are TRBV24-1 and TRBJ2-2, with a weak D call TRBD1 (5 bases). V lost 3 bases and J lost 1, with 11 bases in between. Per germline, CDR1 KGHDR and CDR2 SFDVKD. The CDR3 is 16 residues long. DNA for the CDR3: TGTGCCACCAGTGATGGGGCTCTAAGGAACACCGGGGAGCTGTTTTTT. The encoded protein is CATSDGALRNTGELFF.

The chain links TRBV9 to TRBJ1-2, with TRBD1 matching over 9 bases. The length of the CDR3 is 17 residues. CDR1 SGDLS and CDR2 YYNGEE come from the germline V gene. Trimming took 0 bases from V and 6 from J; bases not matched to a gene: 12. CDR3 DNA: TGTGCCAGCAGCGTAGCCCTACACCGGGACAGGGAAGATGGCTACACCTTC. Its translation is CASSVALHRDREDGYTF.

This rearrangement joins TRBV30 to TRBJ2-7, with TRBD2 as a possible D gene (6 bases). Germline V lookup: CDR1 GTSNPN, CDR2 SVGIG (reference sequence). This CDR3 comprises 14 residues. Trimming took off 4 bases at V and 2 bases at J, with 15 bases between the two ends. In nucleotides, the CDR3 is TGTGCCTGGAATGGTGCTAGCGTAACCTACGAGCAGTACTTC. It translates to CAWNGASVTYEQYF.

This clone occurred once. The chain links TRBV12-3 or TRBV12-4 to TRBJ2-7, with unresolved D. The CDR3 is made up of 13 amino acids. V lost 1 base and J lost 10, with 14 bases in between. This CDR3 reads CASSLGSRPSQYF. The CDR3 DNA follows: TGTGCCAGCAGTTTAGGGTCCCGTCCTAGTCAGTACTTC.

This clone was detected once. The J gene is TRBJ2-2, the V gene TRBV5-3; TRBD2 agrees at 8 bases. TRBV5-3 counts as an open reading frame of uncertain function. The V segment lost 1 base and the J segment 5 bases; nucleotides outside the gene matches: 10. The CDR3 sequence is 17 residues long. The CDR3, as DNA: TGTGCCAGAAGCTTGTATAGTGAGCGGGAGTGGACCGGGGAGCTGTTTTTT. This translates into CARSLYSEREWTGELFF.

This chain links TRBV5-1 with TRBJ1-1, with 7 bases lining up with TRBD1. The CDR3 length is 15 residues. CDR1 is SGHRS, CDR2 YFSETQ, per germline. J was trimmed by 3 bases and V by 5 bases; bases with no gene match: 10. CDR3 region: CASSTRQGGYTEAFF. The CDR3 DNA reads as TGCGCCAGCAGTACCCGCCAGGGGGGATACACTGAAGCTTTCTTT.

The genes are TRBV9 and TRBJ1-2; TRBD1 might be the D (5 bases). The CDR3 extends over 14 amino acids. With 1 base removed from V and 3 bases from J, the gap between germline ends came to 10 bases. Germline V gives CDR1 SGDLS, CDR2 YYNGEE. The CDR3 DNA follows: TGTGCCAGCAGCGTAATGGAACAGGACTATGGCTACACCTTC. Translated: CASSVMEQDYGYTF. Drawing the rest from reference TRBV9 and TRBJ1-2, the complete variable domain is DSGVTQTPKHLITATGQRVTLRCSPRSGDLSVYWYQQSLDQGLQFLIQYYNGEERAKGNILERFSAQQFPDLHSELNLSSLELGDSALYFCASSVMEQDYGYTFGSGTRLTVV.

The chain has TRBV3-1 (or the pseudogene TRBV3-2) and TRBJ2-3; D gene ambiguous. This CDR3 is built from 12 residues. The V gene's germline CDR1 is LGHDT and CDR2 YNNKEL (reference sequence). V lost 4 bases, J lost 7 bases, and 9 bases lay in between. The CDR3, as DNA: TGTGCCAGCAGCCCAAGTGAGAATACGCAGTATTTT. This sequence encodes CASSPSENTQYF.

This rearrangement joins TRBV5-1 to TRBJ2-1, with TRBD1 as a possible D gene (6 bases). The CDR3 totals 13 residues. V was pared by 5 bases and J by 13 bases, with 19 bases between. Germline V gives CDR1 SGHRS, CDR2 YFSETQ. CDR3: CASRIIQGPVQFF. The DNA for the CDR3 is TGCGCCAGCAGAATAATACAGGGCCCCGTACAGTTCTTC.

The table lists this clone with a few counts. The chain carries TRBV6-5 and TRBJ1-3; 7 bases are a match to TRBD1. V lost 11 bases, J lost 5 bases, and 9 bases stayed unmatched. Germline V gives CDR1 MNHEY, CDR2 SVGAGI. There are 13 residues in the CDR3. CDR3 residues: CACTPGQRNTIYF. The CDR3 coding sequence is TGTGCCTGCACACCGGGACAGAGAAACACCATATATTTT.

This clone was seen at least ten times. J is TRBJ2-2 and V is TRBV2; D gene unclear. This CDR3 comprises 15 residues. The V and J ends lost 2 bases and 1 base respectively, with 8 bases between them. CDR1 is SNHLY and CDR2 is FYNNEI in the germline V gene. Here the CDR3 reads CASSEIVQNTGELFF. Written as DNA, the CDR3 is TGTGCCAGCAGTGAAATTGTCCAGAACACCGGGGAGCTGTTTTTT.

CDR3 sequence reads: CASSLGRLAEADTQYF. CDR3 bases: TGTGCCAGCAGCTTAGGGCGACTAGCGGAAGCGGATACGCAGTATTTT. The gene calls are TRBV11-3 and TRBJ2-3; the match to TRBD2 covers 9 bases. V was clipped by 1 base and J by 6 bases; unmatched bases: 8. This CDR3 is 16 amino acids long. Germline V gene data show CDR1 as SGHNT and CDR2 as YENEEA. The full variable domain, rest sourced from reference TRBV11-3 and TRBJ2-3, is EAGVVQSPRYKIIEKKQPVAFWCNPISGHNTLYWYLQNLGQGPELLIRYENEEAVDDSQLPKDRFSAERLKGVDSTLKIQPAELGDSAVYLCASSLGRLAEADTQYFGPGTRLTVL.

In its sample, this clone was seen a few times. V gene TRBV30 combines with J gene TRBJ1-3; maybe TRBD1 (6 bases). V was cut by 4 bases and J by 2 bases, with 9 bases left in between. The CDR3 is made up of 13 amino acids. Germline V gene data show CDR1 as GTSNPN and CDR2 as SVGIG (reference sequence). For the CDR3, the DNA is TGTGCCTGGATGGCAGGGGCTGGAAACACCATATATTTT. Its protein product is CAWMAGAGNTIYF.

This rearrangement joins TRBV7-3 to TRBJ2-5; 11 bases agree with TRBD1. CDR1 and CDR2 from the germline V gene are SGHTA and FQGTGA. The junction had 3 bases not matched to a gene; V was cut back by 5 bases and J by 4 bases. This CDR3 comprises 14 residues. The CDR3 sequence is CASSPGTGGETQYF. The CDR3 nucleotides are TGTGCCAGCAGCCCTGGGACAGGGGGAGAGACCCAGTACTTC.

This chain uses TRBV18 with TRBJ1-1, with TRBD1 matching over 7 bases. CDR1 is KGHSH and CDR2 is LQKENI in the germline V gene. V shed 6 bases and J 7 bases; nucleotides not matched to a gene: 5. This CDR3 has 12 amino acids. The CDR3: CASSLRDSEAFF. CDR3 in DNA: TGTGCCAGCTCGCTTCGGGACAGTGAAGCTTTCTTT.